Below, 18 T cell receptor beta chains from the same sample are listed, as sequenced in a study of metastatic and nonmetastatic thyroid tumors. Treatment of any kind had been given to no patient before thyroid surgery. TCRdb re-called the PCR reads with MiXCR. The sample records around 34,000 clones, 21% being singletons. Sequencing used tumor tissue. These receptors originate from a male donor with papillary thyroid cancer or a benign thyroid nodule (not recorded which). Some clones in this sample may be carry-over from other donors' samples.

This clone is medium-sized (0.01 to 0.1%) by share. This chain uses TRBV28 with TRBJ2-7, with 10 bases fitting TRBD1. The CDR3 is 14 amino acids. The germline gives CDR1 MDHEN, CDR2 SYDVKM. Trimming removed 6 bases from V and 4 bases from J; junction bases left unmatched: 6. The DNA for the CDR3 is TGTGCCAGCAGATCGGGGACAGGGGTTTACGAGCAGTACTTC. Translating gives CASRSGTGVYEQYF.

This clone was seen repeatedly, ten times or more. A read error may account for a junction end that differs from germline. Other DNA sequences of this sample code for an identical CDR3. The gene calls are TRBV6-1 and TRBJ2-4; the D gene is possibly TRBD1 (5 bases). This CDR3 is 14 amino acids long. The germline CDR1 and CDR2 sequences are MNHNS and SASEGT. Here the CDR3 reads CASSLGVAKNIQYF. CDR3 bases: TGTGCTAGCAGTTTAGGGGTAGCCAAAAACATTCAGTACTTC.

As regards this clone: At one end the junction does not follow the germline gene, possibly because of a read error. This rearrangement joins TRBV28 to TRBJ2-5; no reliable D call. Germline CDR1 MDHEN, CDR2 SYDVKM. The CDR3 is made up of 14 amino acids. The CDR3 is CASSYGGLLETKYF. In DNA, the CDR3 is TGTGCCAGCAGCTACGGCGGTCTTTTGGAGACCAAGTACTTC.

There are many counts of this clone. V and J are TRBV20-1 and TRBJ2-5; 13 bases line up with TRBD2. CDR1 DFQATT and CDR2 SNEGSKA come from the germline V gene (reference sequence). With 5 bases clipped from V and 5 bases from J, the junction kept 8 bases outside the gene matches. This CDR3 has 15 residues. The CDR3 spells CSALRTSGRRETQYF. The CDR3 DNA follows: TGCAGTGCTTTAAGGACTAGCGGGAGACGGGAGACCCAGTACTTC.

The chain uses TRBV6-1 and TRBJ1-1, with a possible D match to TRBD1 (6 bases). Germline CDR1 reads MNHNS; CDR2 reads SASEGT. The CDR3 loop spans 14 amino acids. V gave up 7 bases and J gave up 1 base, with 13 bases separating them. The CDR3 loop is CASTLGGPNTEAFF. For the CDR3, the DNA is TGTGCCAGCACTTTAGGGGGGCCGAACACTGAAGCTTTCTTT.

This clone was detected many times. The chain joins TRBV3-1 to TRBJ2-1, with 7 positions matching TRBD1. The CDR3 loop spans 15 amino acids. The germline gives CDR1 LGHDT, CDR2 YNNKEL (reference sequence). After removal of 4 bases from V and 5 bases from J, the junction contained 8 bases not matched to a gene. The DNA of the CDR3 is TGTGCCAGCAGCCCACGACAGGGAATAAACAATGAGCAGTTCTTC. Protein sequence: CASSPRQGINNEQFF.

This chain joins TRBV20-1 and TRBJ2-7; D remains ambiguous. Germline-derived CDR1 and CDR2 are DFQATT and SNEGSKA (reference sequence). The CDR3 loop spans 10 amino acids. V was pared by 6 bases and J by 3 bases, with 6 bases between. CDR3 DNA: TGCAGTGCGGGCATCTACGAGCAGTACTTC. Encoded protein: CSAGIYEQYF.

This clone was picked up many times. The chain uses TRBV30 and TRBJ2-7, with 7 bases identical to TRBD1. The CDR3 covers 18 residues. The trim removed 3 bases at V and 2 bases at J, leaving 19 bases unmatched. Germline CDR1 is GTSNPN and CDR2 is SVGIG (reference sequence). The CDR3 sequence is CAWRGYIPGTVLTYEQYF. CDR3 coding DNA: TGTGCCTGGAGAGGGTACATACCCGGGACAGTATTGACCTACGAGCAGTACTTC.

As concerns this clone: Relative to the germline gene, one junction end is altered; a read error may explain this. J is TRBJ2-3 and V is TRBV7-2, with D unclear. CDR1 is SGHTA and CDR2 is FQGNSA in the germline V gene. This CDR3 is 14 amino acids long. The CDR3 DNA reads TGTGCCAGCAGCTTAGAGCAGAACACAGATGCGCAGTATTTT. Translating it yields CASSLEQNTDAQYF.

The sample holds one count of this clone. The chain couples TRBV5-1 to TRBJ1-2, with 7 positions matching TRBD1. Trimming at V came to 4 bases and at J to 0 bases, leaving 12 bases not matched to a gene. From germline, CDR1 is SGHRS and CDR2 YFSETQ. The CDR3 is 17 residues long. Here the CDR3 DNA reads TGCGCCAGCAGCCAAAAAACAGGGGATCCTGCTAACTATGGCTACACCTTC. It yields the protein CASSQKTGDPANYGYTF.

This clone showed up just a few times. The J gene is TRBJ1-5, the V gene TRBV24-1; D possibly corresponds to TRBD1 (5 bases). Germline V gives CDR1 KGHDR, CDR2 SFDVKD. This CDR3 is built from 13 residues. The V gene lost 4 bases and the J gene lost 4 bases, with 7 bases spanning the gap. The CDR3 DNA reads TGTGCCACCAGTGAACAGGTGAATCAGCCCCAGCATTTT. Encoded protein: CATSEQVNQPQHF.

This clone was seen at least ten times. Relative to the germline gene, one junction end is altered; a read error may explain this. This sequence joins TRBV9 and TRBJ2-3; TRBD1 aligns across 8 bases. Per the germline V gene, CDR1 is SGDLS and CDR2 is YYNGEE. The CDR3 length is 15 residues. The CDR3 nucleotides read TGTGCCAGCAGCCGAAATGTGGACAGGGCAGACACGCAGTATTTT. Residues: CASSRNVDRADTQYF.

This clone was seen ten or more times. With a much larger clone just one base away, this may be a read error. At the DNA level, this CDR3 is encoded by other sequences in the same sample as well. The chain carries TRBV20-1 and TRBJ2-7; D gene uncertain. The germline V gene has CDR1 DFQATT and CDR2 SNEGSKA (reference sequence). The CDR3 totals 12 residues. The CDR3 is CSVTGGPYEQYF. CDR3 nucleotide sequence: TGCAGCGTCACGGGCGGCCCCTACGAGCAGTACTTC.

The rearrangement uses TRBV20-1 and TRBJ1-2, with 10 bases lining up with TRBD1. V was clipped by 4 bases and J by 7 bases; unmatched bases: 3. This CDR3 has 12 residues. The germline V gene has CDR1 DFQATT and CDR2 SNEGSKA (reference sequence). Here the CDR3 reads CSAKTGGRGYTF. The CDR3 region has the DNA TGCAGTGCTAAGACAGGGGGCCGTGGCTACACCTTC.

The V and J genes are TRBV6-1 and TRBJ2-2; D is ambiguous. Germline CDR1 and CDR2: MNHNS and SASEGT. The V and J ends lost 6 bases and 4 bases respectively, with 9 bases between them. The CDR3 loop spans 13 amino acids. CDR3 nucleotides: TGTGCCAGCAGAGCTGCCGCCACCGGGGAGCTGTTTTTT. It is translated as CASRAAATGELFF.

This clone showed up many times. The chain joins TRBV11-3 to TRBJ2-5, with D possibly being TRBD2 (5 bases). The CDR3 has 13 amino acids. Germline V lookup: CDR1 SGHNT, CDR2 YENEEA. The V end lost 1 base, the J end lost 2 bases, and 5 bases lay between the germline ends. CDR3 amino acids: CASSLGGQETQYF. The CDR3 region has the DNA TGTGCCAGCAGCTTAGGAGGGCAAGAGACCCAGTACTTC.

The J gene is TRBJ1-6, the V gene TRBV20-1, with 10 bases lining up with TRBD1. Trimming cost V 0 bases and J 8 bases; bases outside gene matches: 19. The CDR3 extends over 20 amino acids. Germline loops: CDR1 DFQATT, CDR2 SNEGSKA (reference sequence). Here the CDR3 reads CSARDAMRQGAGYTYSPLHF. The CDR3 nucleotides are TGCAGTGCTAGAGATGCCATGAGACAGGGGGCAGGGTATACATATTCACCCCTCCACTTT.

This clone was recorded at least ten times. The junction departs from germline at one end; a sequencing error may be responsible. For the CDR3, the DNA is TGTGCCAGTAATATAGAACAGGTAAAGGCAACTAATGAAAAACTGTTTTTT. The encoded protein is CASNIEQVKATNEKLFF. The J gene is TRBJ1-4, the V gene TRBV19; a weak D match, TRBD1 (5 bases). Germline V gene sequence: CDR1 LNHDA, CDR2 SQIVND (reference sequence). The length of the CDR3 is 17 residues.